The 9 T cell receptor beta chains below were found in one sample sequenced in a study of cytomegalovirus exposure and HLA in healthy donors. The PCR made use of 60 Vbeta and 13 Jbeta primers. Libraries were prepared by immunoSEQ multiplex PCR; TCRdb keeps only in-frame clonotypes and omits some of them. The profile covers 150,000 to 200,000 clones, with roughly 79% appearing a single time and about 1.9% taken by the ten largest. Sample: PBMCs. Source of these receptors: a man aged 30-40 years in good health and CMV-seronegative.

V gene TRBV19 combines with J gene TRBJ2-5, with a possible D match to TRBD1 (6 bases). The CDR3 runs to 15 residues. Trimming removed 9 bases at V and 3 bases at J, with 20 bases between. The V gene's germline CDR1 is LNHDA and CDR2 SQIVND (reference sequence). The CDR3, as DNA: TGTGCCAGCAGGGGCACGGCAGTTCGGGAAGAGACCCAGTACTTC. It encodes CASRGTAVREETQYF.

V usage is TRBV4-1 and J usage is TRBJ2-1, with 7 positions matching TRBD1. V lost 2 bases, J lost 0 bases, and 4 bases stayed unmatched. This CDR3 spans 16 amino acids. The germline CDR1 and CDR2 sequences are MGHRA and YSYEKL. The CDR3, as DNA: TGCGCCAGCAGCCAACGAAGGGACAGCTCCTACAATGAGCAGTTCTTC. Protein product: CASSQRRDSSYNEQFF.

This clone has only one observation. This rearrangement joins TRBV9 to TRBJ1-1; 10 bases fit TRBD1. This CDR3 contains 16 residues. The germline V gene has CDR1 SGDLS and CDR2 YYNGEE. The V segment lost 4 bases and the J segment 0 bases; nucleotides outside the gene matches: 6. Here the CDR3 DNA reads TGTGCCAGCAGCCTCCAGACAGGGGGCTTGAACACTGAAGCTTTCTTT. This codes for CASSLQTGGLNTEAFF.

A single count supports this clone. The chain has TRBV7-6 and TRBJ1-5; a possible D gene is TRBD1 (5 bases). This CDR3 region has 14 residues. V lost 3 bases and J 3 bases, leaving 9 bases between the germline ends. Per the germline V gene, CDR1 is SGHVS and CDR2 is FNYEAQ. CDR3 amino acids: CASSLTDTNQPQHF. The CDR3 DNA reads TGTGCCAGCAGCTTGACAGATACCAATCAGCCCCAGCATTTT.

The V and J genes are TRBV4-1 and TRBJ1-2, with D possibly TRBD1 on 6 matching bases. The germline CDR1 and CDR2 sequences are MGHRA and YSYEKL. The CDR3 covers 15 residues. V was clipped by 7 bases and J by 7 bases, with 22 bases between them. CDR3 bases: TGCGCCAGCAAAGGGCTACAGGGTATGTTCTTTGGCTACACCTTC. Its protein product is CASKGLQGMFFGYTF.

The gene calls are TRBV19 and TRBJ2-7; a weak D match, TRBD1 (5 bases). The CDR3 is 14 residues long. Trimming shortened V by 4 bases and J by 0 bases, and 10 bases separated the two germline ends. Germline-derived CDR1 and CDR2 are LNHDA and SQIVND (reference sequence). The CDR3 region has the DNA TGTGCCAGTAGTACGGACATTAGCTCCTACGAGCAGTACTTC. It specifies CASSTDISSYEQYF.

This clone was seen only a few times. The chain is built from TRBV4-2 and TRBJ1-1; TRBD1 might be the D (5 bases). In germline, CDR1 is LGHNA, CDR2 YNFKEQ. The CDR3 covers 15 residues. Trimming removed 0 bases from V and 5 bases from J, with 13 bases in between. CDR3 loop: CASSQELDSPTEAFF. CDR3 bases: TGTGCCAGCAGCCAAGAACTTGACAGCCCAACTGAAGCTTTCTTT.

This sequence joins TRBV6-5 and TRBJ1-4; no clear D gene. The germline CDR1 and CDR2 sequences are MNHEY and SVGAGI. Trimming removed 0 bases from V and 0 bases from J, with 8 bases in between. This CDR3 comprises 16 residues. The CDR3 loop is CASSYSRITTNEKLFF. CDR3 sequence (DNA): TGTGCCAGCAGTTACTCGAGGATTACAACTAATGAAAAACTGTTTTTT.

The chain recombines TRBV28 with TRBJ2-5, with 7 bases that match TRBD2. After removal of 8 bases from V and 4 bases from J, the junction contained 13 bases not matched to a gene. This CDR3 comprises 15 residues. Germline V gene sequence: CDR1 MDHEN, CDR2 SYDVKM. This CDR3 is CASGGGRPKGETQYF. The DNA for the CDR3 is TGTGCCAGCGGGGGGGGGAGGCCCAAGGGAGAGACCCAGTACTTC.